This T cell receptor (beta chain) was profiled in a study of T cell responses to AZD1222 COVID-19 vaccine (dated by TCRdb to 2020 to 2023). Notes on the research overall: A total of about 230 trial participants underwent TCR sequencing, of whom approximately 210 received two doses of AZD1222 and around 25 received two doses of the MenACWY control vaccine. Trial participants were enrolled by age into subgroups of 18-55, 56-69 and 70-plus years, and about 150, 27 and 61 TCR-sequenced participants, respectively, were included in these subgroups.

Trimming at the junction amounts to 0 bases on V and 4 bases on J, and the germline ends lie 9 bases apart. The CDR1 and CDR2 encoded by the germline V gene are SGHRS and YFSETQ. Spanning cysteine to phenylalanine, the CDR3 consists of 14 amino acids. This entry keeps only the CDR3 DNA: 42 bases, framed from base 1. The CDR3 regions of human TCRbeta chains were analyzed by immunosequencing. As for the authors' bioinformatics: Repertoire TCRs were checked for matches against a reference library of SARS-CoV-2-specific TCRs that had been generated using the MIRA antigen-specificity platform. Breadth meant the fraction of unique TCRs that were SARS-CoV-2-associated, whereas depth meant the fraction of total T cells that were SARS-CoV-2-associated. Each spike-specific TCR was assigned to its reactive spike region and to a CD4 or CD8 class using the MIRA data. Log10-transformed breadth and depth values were compared by one-way ANOVA with Sidak's multiple comparisons tests. TCRdb took this table from immuneACCESS and kept in-frame rearrangements with V and J called. Such tables lack part of the clones; where checked against another copy, unresolved V genes explain under half of the gap, and the rest is unexplained. That table supplies the V and J calls and clone size; D and trimming were determined from the DNA. This sample is represented by about 150,000 clones; roughly 90% of them were singletons. The top ten hold less than 3.5% of the sample.

Findings and caveats that apply to the study as a whole: Vaccine-associated CD4 TCRs spanned the whole spike protein, with dominant responses in regions 160-218 and 743-854. Participants were mostly white British, with more females than males. The authors suggested clonal diversity may have been underestimated. After two AZD1222 doses, both the breadth and the depth of spike-specific TCRs were significantly higher than at day 0 and than in MenACWY recipients. Epitopes outside the regions mutated in the B.1.351 and B.1.1.7 variants were reportedly recognized by nearly half of the unique spike-specific TCRs. Conclusions about previously exposed vaccinees were limited because only six AZD1222 recipients were SARS-CoV-2 seropositive at baseline. The 56-69-year group was small, and its depth increase did not reach significance, likely because of low power. No day 14 peak-response samples were available, so repertoires were characterized only after the peak T cell response.

The time point label here, explained by the study, means: about 28 days (+/-7) after the second vaccine dose. AZD1222 recipients given second doses at about 4 weeks or at about 12 weeks were pooled, since spike-specific TCR depth and breadth were not found to differ between the two schedules. Vaccinee samples came from UK trials COV001 and COV002, including a single-blind randomized controlled phase 2/3 trial of AZD1222 (ChAdOx1 nCoV-19) in healthy adults. For TCRbeta chain sequencing, PBMC samples from trial participants were taken at day 0 and at day 28 after the second dose. About this clone itself: Its antigen has not been determined. Base quality data are lacking; no much larger clone is found one base away.

The V gene is TRBV5-1 and the J gene is TRBJ2-3, with the D gene not confidently named. This TCR came from an adult who received the AZD1222 COVID-19 vaccine. Sequencing used peripheral blood, obtained 28 days after the second AZD1222 dose. The sequenced DNA is TGCGCCAGCAGCTTGGAGTCTTTTTCAGATACGCAGTATTTT. Its translation reads: CASSLESFSDTQYF. With all but the CDR3 taken from the reference TRBV5-1 and TRBJ2-3 genes, the full variable domain is: KAGVTQTPRYLIKTRGQQVTLSCSPISGHRSVSWYQQTPGQGLQFLFEYFSETQRNKGNFPGRFSGRQFSNSRSEMNVSTLELGDSALYLCASSLESFSDTQYFGPGTRLTVL.